This T cell receptor (beta chain) emerged from a study of blood T cell repertoires in COVID-19. Across the study: In each case, the material was cDNA or gDNA derived from T cells, B-cell-depleted T cells, or PBMCs.

Authors' data handling: Amplification with reference gene primers provided the estimates of nucleated cell counts. The protocol was immunoSEQ multiplex PCR, while the TCRdb copy is restricted to in-frame clones and leaves out a portion. V and J calls and clone size are as listed in that table; D and trimming were resolved from the DNA. This table has more than 80,000 clones, about three quarters appearing once. This CDR3 spans 14 amino acids. The germline gives CDR1 SGHTA, CDR2 FQGNSA. The V end lost 1 base, the J end lost 1 base, and 7 bases lay between the germline ends. Sequenced material: peripheral blood. The TCR comes from a man at least 80 years old with COVID-19, enrolled during active disease. The chain uses TRBV7-2 and TRBJ2-5, with no clear D. The CDR3 DNA sequence: TGTGCCAGCAGCTTAGGTCGTTTCCAAGAGACCCAGTACTTC. As protein: CASSLGRFQETQYF. The full variable domain, completed using reference TRBV7-2 and TRBJ2-5, is GAGVSQSPSNKVTEKGKDVELRCDPISGHTALYWYRQSLGQGLEFLIYFQGNSAPDKSGLPSDRFSAERTGGSVSTLTIQRTQQEDSAVYLCASSLGRFQETQYFGPGTRLLVL.